The 16 T cell receptor beta chains below all came from one sample that was sequenced in a study of read filtering for tumor transcriptome and immune sequencing. This library used around 400 ng RNA and molecular barcoded adaptors spanning alpha/delta and beta/gamma chains. TCRdb processed the reads anew with MiXCR; each CDR3 protein has one entry. The table lists about 5,200 distinct CDR3 sequences, roughly 21% of them singletons. Sequences were obtained from a population of CD138-negative cells sorted from bone marrow. Source of these receptors: a donor aged 40 or over with multiple myeloma.

In its sample, this clonotype was seen many times. This chain connects TRBV28 to TRBJ2-5, with D possibly called TRBD1 or TRBD2 (5 bases each). CDR1 and CDR2 (germline): MDHEN, SYDVKM. Trimming removed 4 bases at V and 6 bases at J, with 24 bases between. The CDR3 extends over 17 amino acids. The CDR3 reads CASSSWDPGIGVKTQYF. The DNA for the CDR3 is TGTGCCAGCAGTTCTTGGGATCCCGGGATAGGGGTAAAGACCCAGTACTTC.

This clonotype has ten or more counts. A read error may explain this, as a much larger clone is one base away. The chain combines TRBV4-1 with TRBJ2-1, with TRBD2 matching 8 bases. V was clipped by 4 bases and J by 6 bases; unmatched bases: 14. CDR3 length equals 17 residues. The germline gives CDR1 MGHRA, CDR2 YSYEKL. The CDR3 coding sequence is TGCGCCAGCAGCCCCAGGGGAGCGGGAGTGATCTGCAATGAGCAGTTCTTC. Translation: CASSPRGAGVICNEQFF.

The table lists this clonotype with many counts. The V gene is TRBV27, the J gene TRBJ1-2; the match to TRBD1 covers 7 bases. V was pared by 4 bases and J by 8 bases, with 7 bases of the junction left unmatched. The CDR3 spans 13 residues. CDR1 is MNHEY, CDR2 SMNVEV, per germline (reference sequence). The CDR3 DNA follows: TGTGCCAGCAGTTACGACAGGGCGGGCGGCTACACCTTC. As protein: CASSYDRAGGYTF.

This clonotype is labeled as medium-sized. V is TRBV5-1 and J is TRBJ2-1; no definite D call. Germline CDR1 reads SGHRS; CDR2 reads YFSETQ. V gave up 0 bases and J gave up 8 bases, with 6 bases separating them. This CDR3 has 12 amino acids. The CDR3 loop reads CASSLAGYEQFF. The CDR3, as DNA: TGCGCCAGCAGCTTGGCAGGCTATGAGCAGTTCTTC.

This sequence joins TRBV7-9 and TRBJ2-1; 13 bases fit TRBD2. The CDR3 contains 15 residues. The germline CDR1 and CDR2 sequences are SEHNR and FQNEAQ (reference sequence). V lost 5 bases, J lost 7 bases, and 5 bases stayed unmatched. The CDR3: CASSPGTSGVNEQFF. CDR3 nucleotides: TGTGCCAGCAGCCCGGGGACTAGCGGGGTAAATGAGCAGTTCTTC. Combining the CDR3 with reference TRBV7-9 and TRBJ2-1 gives the whole variable domain DTGVSQNPRHKITKRGQNVTFRCDPISEHNRLYWYRQTLGQGPEFLTYFQNEAQLEKSRLLSDRFSAERPKGSFSTLEIQRTEQGDSAMYLCASSPGTSGVNEQFFGPGTRLTVL.

In regard to this clonotype: One junction end does not reproduce the germline sequence, and a read error may be involved. J is TRBJ1-1 and V is TRBV6-5; D might be TRBD1 (6 bases). CDR1 and CDR2 (germline): MNHEY, SVGAGI. The CDR3 totals 14 residues. DNA of the CDR3: TGTGCCGGCAGTTACATTAGGGGGAGCACTGAAGCTTTCTTT. It encodes CAGSYIRGSTEAFF.

By share of the sample, this clonotype is medium-sized. The gene calls are TRBV20-1 and TRBJ1-1; D uncertain. With 6 bases removed from V and 5 bases from J, the gap between germline ends came to 19 bases. CDR1 is DFQATT and CDR2 is SNEGSKA in the germline V gene (reference sequence). The CDR3 spans 14 residues. This CDR3 reads CSAPEQRRGTEAFF. The CDR3 DNA follows: TGCAGTGCCCCAGAACAGCGACGGGGAACTGAAGCTTTCTTT.

Remarks on this clonotype: At one of its ends the junction is not consistent with the germline gene, which may arise from a read error. The chain recombines TRBV20-1 with TRBJ2-1; D remains ambiguous. This CDR3 comprises 15 residues. The germline V gene encodes CDR1 DFQATT and CDR2 SNEGSKA (reference sequence). CDR3 DNA sequence: TGCAGCGCTAGAGAGCACCTGCAGAACTGGGATGAGCAGTTCTTC. Its translation is CSAREHLQNWDEQFF.

This clonotype was found many times. This chain uses TRBV5-4 with TRBJ2-7; D possibly corresponds to TRBD1 (6 bases). This CDR3 is built from 14 residues. V dropped 9 bases and J dropped 4 bases, with 20 bases sitting between them. CDR1 and CDR2 (germline): SGHNT, YYREEE (reference sequence). The CDR3 bases are TGTGCCACCGTGGAGAGGGGGTCCGGGTACGAGCAGTACTTC. Encoded protein: CATVERGSGYEQYF.

The chain links TRBV7-3 to TRBJ2-1; D may be TRBD2 (5 bases). The germline V and J ends were trimmed by 11 bases and 0 bases, with 17 bases remaining between them. The CDR3 length is 15 residues. The germline V gene encodes CDR1 SGHTA and CDR2 FQGTGA. Here the CDR3 DNA reads TGTGCCTCCCTAGAGGGCCCGAGCTCCTACAATGAGCAGTTCTTC. Its protein is CASLEGPSSYNEQFF. The full variable domain, in which reference TRBV7-3 and TRBJ2-1 provide the parts outside the CDR3, is GAGVSQTPSNKVTEKGKYVELRCDPISGHTALYWYRQSLGQGPEFLIYFQGTGAADDSGLPNDRFFAVRPEGSVSTLKIQRTERGDSAVYLCASLEGPSSYNEQFFGPGTRLTVL.

The V gene is TRBV11-2, the J gene TRBJ2-7, with 7 bases lining up with TRBD1. The germline gives CDR1 SGHAT, CDR2 FQNNGV. V shed 7 bases and J 3 bases; nucleotides not matched to a gene: 9. The CDR3 length is 14 residues. The CDR3 is CASNSVQGVYEQYF. The CDR3 DNA reads as TGTGCCAGCAACTCAGTCCAGGGGGTCTACGAGCAGTACTTC.

There are many counts of this clonotype. The CDR3 DNA reads TGTGCCAGCAGGGCGGTCCCGACGGGGGAGCTGTTTTTT. Encoded protein: CASRAVPTGELFF. V usage is TRBV6-2 or TRBV6-3 and J usage is TRBJ2-2; D call uncertain. CDR1 MNHEY and CDR2 SVGEGT come from the germline V gene. The CDR3 has 13 residues. The V and J ends lost 6 bases and 8 bases respectively, with 13 bases between them.

This clonotype was picked up many times. V usage is TRBV20-1 and J usage is TRBJ2-1; perhaps TRBD2 as D (5 bases). With 0 bases removed from V and 0 bases from J, the gap between germline ends came to 12 bases. Germline V gene lookup returns CDR1 DFQATT and CDR2 SNEGSKA (reference sequence). The CDR3 is made up of 16 amino acids. For the CDR3, the DNA is TGCAGTGCTAGAGATCCAAGCGGAAGCTCCTACAATGAGCAGTTCTTC. Translated: CSARDPSGSSYNEQFF.

This clonotype was seen at least ten times. The gene calls are TRBV27 and TRBJ2-2; 7 positions agree with TRBD1. CDR1 MNHEY and CDR2 SMNVEV come from the germline V gene (reference sequence). The CDR3 has 15 amino acids. V was clipped by 3 bases and J by 5 bases; unmatched bases: 6. CDR3 protein: CASSFSGGKTGELFF. The CDR3, as DNA: TGTGCCAGCAGTTTTTCAGGGGGAAAGACCGGGGAGCTGTTTTTT.

This clonotype is medium-sized within its sample. V and J are TRBV12-3 or TRBV12-4 and TRBJ2-3, with 11 bases that match TRBD2. The CDR3 totals 15 residues. The ends lost 5 bases at V and 5 bases at J; junction bases unmatched: 6. CDR3 sequence: CASSGGLAARDTQYF. The CDR3 bases are TGTGCCAGCAGTGGGGGACTAGCGGCCCGAGATACGCAGTATTTT.

In its sample, this clonotype is medium-sized. The rearrangement joins TRBV12-3 or TRBV12-4 to TRBJ2-3, with 12 bases identical to TRBD2. The CDR3 has 15 residues. Trimming took 5 bases from V and 5 from J; bases not matched to a gene: 5. Here the CDR3 reads CASSQTSGSLDTQYF. The CDR3 DNA follows: TGTGCCAGCAGTCAGACTAGCGGGAGTTTAGATACGCAGTATTTT.